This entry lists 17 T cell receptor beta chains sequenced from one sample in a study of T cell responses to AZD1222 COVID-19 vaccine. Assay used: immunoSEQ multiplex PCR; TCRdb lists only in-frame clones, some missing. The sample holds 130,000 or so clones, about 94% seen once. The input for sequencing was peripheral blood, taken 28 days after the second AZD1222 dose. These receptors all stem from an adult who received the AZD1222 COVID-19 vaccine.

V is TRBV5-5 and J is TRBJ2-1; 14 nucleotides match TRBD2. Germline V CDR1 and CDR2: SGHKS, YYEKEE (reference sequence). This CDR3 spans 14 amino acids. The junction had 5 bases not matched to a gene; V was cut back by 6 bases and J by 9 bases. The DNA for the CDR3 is TGTGCCAGCATCGGGACTAGCGGGGGAGGTGAGCAGTTCTTC. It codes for CASIGTSGGGEQFF.

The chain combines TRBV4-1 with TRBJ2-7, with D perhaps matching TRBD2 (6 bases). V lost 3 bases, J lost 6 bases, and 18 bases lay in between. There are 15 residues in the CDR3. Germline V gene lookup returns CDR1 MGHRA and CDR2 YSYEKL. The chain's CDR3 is CASSQEGLSGPEQYF. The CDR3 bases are TGCGCCAGCAGCCAGGAGGGCCTATCTGGTCCCGAGCAGTACTTC.

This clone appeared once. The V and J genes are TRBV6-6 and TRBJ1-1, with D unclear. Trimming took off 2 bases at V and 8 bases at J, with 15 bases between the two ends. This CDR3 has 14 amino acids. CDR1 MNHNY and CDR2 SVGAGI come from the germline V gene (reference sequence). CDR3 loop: CASSYLDRLEEAFF. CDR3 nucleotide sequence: TGTGCCAGCAGTTACCTGGATCGACTGGAGGAAGCTTTCTTT.

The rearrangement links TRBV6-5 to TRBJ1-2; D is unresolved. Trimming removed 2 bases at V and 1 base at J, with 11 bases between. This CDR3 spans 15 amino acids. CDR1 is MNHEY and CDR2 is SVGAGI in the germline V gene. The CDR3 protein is CASSYAGYSNYGYTF. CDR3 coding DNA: TGTGCCAGCAGTTACGCAGGCTATAGTAACTATGGCTACACCTTC.

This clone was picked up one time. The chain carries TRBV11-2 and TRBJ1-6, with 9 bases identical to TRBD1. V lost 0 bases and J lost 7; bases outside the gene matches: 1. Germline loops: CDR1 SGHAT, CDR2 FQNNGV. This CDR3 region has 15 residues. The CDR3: CASSLDTGGNSPLHF. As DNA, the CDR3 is TGTGCCAGCAGCTTAGATACAGGGGGCAATTCACCCCTCCACTTT.

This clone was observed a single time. The CDR3 spells CASSQEFKSAGKLFF. The CDR3 DNA is TGTGCCAGCAGCCAAGAATTCAAAAGTGCCGGAAAACTGTTTTTT. V is TRBV4-2 and J is TRBJ1-4; D not resolved. The CDR3 spans 15 residues. Per the germline V gene, CDR1 is LGHNA and CDR2 is YNFKEQ. V lost 0 bases and J 10 bases, leaving 15 bases between the germline ends.

The CDR3 nucleotides are TGCGCCAGCAGCCAGGGGACAGGGCATACTGAAGCTTTCTTT. Protein product: CASSQGTGHTEAFF. This chain links TRBV4-3 with TRBJ1-1; 9 positions agree with TRBD1. This CDR3 is 14 amino acids long. Germline-derived CDR1 and CDR2 are LGHNA and YSLEER. Unmatched junction bases numbered 4, after V lost 3 bases and J lost 5 bases.

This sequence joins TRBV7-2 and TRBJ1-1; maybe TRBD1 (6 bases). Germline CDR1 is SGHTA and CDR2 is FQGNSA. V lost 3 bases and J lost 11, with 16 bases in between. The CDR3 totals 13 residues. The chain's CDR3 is CASSFTGMIDAFF. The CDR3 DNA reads TGTGCCAGCAGCTTCACAGGGATGATAGACGCTTTCTTT. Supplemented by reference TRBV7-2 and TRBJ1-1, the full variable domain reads GAGVSQSPSNKVTEKGKDVELRCDPISGHTALYWYRQSLGQGLEFLIYFQGNSAPDKSGLPSDRFSAERTGGSVSTLTIQRTQQEDSAVYLCASSFTGMIDAFFGQGTRLTVV.

The CDR3 loop reads CASSSRDRSEAFF. Here the CDR3 DNA reads TGTGCCAGTAGTTCGAGGGACAGGAGTGAAGCTTTCTTT. This rearrangement joins TRBV19 to TRBJ1-1, with 8 bases matching TRBD1. Germline CDR1 LNHDA, CDR2 SQIVND (reference sequence). J lost 7 bases, V lost 5 bases, and 6 bases had no gene match. The CDR3 has 13 amino acids.

CDR3 bases: TGTGCCAGCAGGGGGGACAGGGAACAGCCCCAGCATTTT. It codes for CASRGDREQPQHF. The V call is TRBV12-3 or TRBV12-4, the J call TRBJ1-5, with 9 bases matching TRBD1. The length of the CDR3 is 13 residues. With 6 bases clipped from V and 7 bases from J, the junction kept 4 bases outside the gene matches.

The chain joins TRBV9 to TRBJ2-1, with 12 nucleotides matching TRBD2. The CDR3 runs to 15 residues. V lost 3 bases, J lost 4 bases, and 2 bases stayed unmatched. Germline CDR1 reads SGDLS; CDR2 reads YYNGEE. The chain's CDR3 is CASSEGTSGYNEQFF. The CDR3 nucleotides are TGTGCCAGCAGCGAGGGGACTAGCGGGTACAATGAGCAGTTCTTC.

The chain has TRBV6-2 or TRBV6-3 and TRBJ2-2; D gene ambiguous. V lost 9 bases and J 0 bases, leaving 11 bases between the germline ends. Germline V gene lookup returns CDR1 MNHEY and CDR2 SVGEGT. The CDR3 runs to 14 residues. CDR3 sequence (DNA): TGTGCCAGTAGCAGAGAACCGAACACCGGGGAGCTGTTTTTT. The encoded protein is CASSREPNTGELFF.

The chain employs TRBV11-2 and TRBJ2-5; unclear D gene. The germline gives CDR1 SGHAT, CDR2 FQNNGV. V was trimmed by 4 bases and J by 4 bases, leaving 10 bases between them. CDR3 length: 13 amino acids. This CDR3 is CASSWTPAETQYF. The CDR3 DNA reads TGTGCCAGCAGCTGGACCCCAGCAGAGACCCAGTACTTC.

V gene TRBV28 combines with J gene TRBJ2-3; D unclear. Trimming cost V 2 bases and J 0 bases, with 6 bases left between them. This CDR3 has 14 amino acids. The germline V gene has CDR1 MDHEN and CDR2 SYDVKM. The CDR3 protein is CASSLQISTDTQYF. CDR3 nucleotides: TGTGCCAGCAGTTTACAGATTAGCACAGATACGCAGTATTTT.

The CDR3 bases are TGTGCCAGCAGCGGTACAGAGGGCCCGGAAGCTTTCTTT. This sequence encodes CASSGTEGPEAFF. The J gene is TRBJ1-1, the V gene TRBV5-4, with unresolved D. Germline loops: CDR1 SGHNT, CDR2 YYREEE (reference sequence). Trimming cost V 4 bases and J 8 bases, with 15 bases left between them. The CDR3 totals 13 residues.

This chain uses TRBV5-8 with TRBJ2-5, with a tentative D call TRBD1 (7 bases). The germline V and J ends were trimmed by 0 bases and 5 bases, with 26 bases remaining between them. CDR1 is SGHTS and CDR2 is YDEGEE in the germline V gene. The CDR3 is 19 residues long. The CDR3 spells CASSLEGGQFGEPRETQYF. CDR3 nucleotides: TGTGCCAGCAGCTTGGAGGGGGGACAGTTCGGGGAACCACGGGAGACCCAGTACTTC.

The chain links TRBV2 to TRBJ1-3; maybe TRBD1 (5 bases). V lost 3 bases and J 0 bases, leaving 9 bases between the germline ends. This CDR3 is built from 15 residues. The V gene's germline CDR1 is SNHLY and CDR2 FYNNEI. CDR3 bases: TGTGCCAGCAGTGAGTGGGGGGTCTCTGGAAACACCATATATTTT. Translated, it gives CASSEWGVSGNTIYF. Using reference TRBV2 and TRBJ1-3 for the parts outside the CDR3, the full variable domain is EPEVTQTPSHQVTQMGQEVILRCVPISNHLYFYWYRQILGQKVEFLVSFYNNEISEKSEIFDDQFSVERPDGSNFTLKIRSTKLEDSAMYFCASSEWGVSGNTIYFGEGSWLTVV.